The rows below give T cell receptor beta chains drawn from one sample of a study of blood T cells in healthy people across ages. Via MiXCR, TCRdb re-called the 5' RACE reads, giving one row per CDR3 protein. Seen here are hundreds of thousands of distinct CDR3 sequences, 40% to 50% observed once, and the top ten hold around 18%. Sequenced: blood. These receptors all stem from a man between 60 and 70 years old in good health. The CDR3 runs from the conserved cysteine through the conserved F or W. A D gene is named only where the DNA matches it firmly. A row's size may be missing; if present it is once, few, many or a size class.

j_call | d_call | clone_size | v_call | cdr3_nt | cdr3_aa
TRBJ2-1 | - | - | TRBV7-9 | TGTGCCAGCAGCTTAGGAGTAGAGGTTATGCAGTTCTTC | CASSLGVEVMQFF
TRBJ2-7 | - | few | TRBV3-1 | TGTGCCAGCAGCCAAGGGGACCAACTTGCCCAGTACTTC | CASSQGDQLAQYF
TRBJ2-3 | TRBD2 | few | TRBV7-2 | TGTGCCAGCAGCCAGGGACTAGCGGGACCCCAAGATACGCAGTATTTT | CASSQGLAGPQDTQYF
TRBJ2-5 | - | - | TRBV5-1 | TGCGCCAGCCATCCGAGCTACCCAGCGGAGGAGACCCAGTACTTC | CASHPSYPAEETQYF
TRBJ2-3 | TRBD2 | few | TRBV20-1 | TGCAGTGCTAGAGGGACTAGCGGGGCGCCAGGAGATACGCAGTATTTT | CSARGTSGAPGDTQYF
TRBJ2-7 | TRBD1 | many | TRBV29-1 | TGCAGCGTACGGCCGGGACAGGGATGGCGCGAGCAGTACTTC | CSVRPGQGWREQYF
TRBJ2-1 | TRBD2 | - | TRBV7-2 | TGTGCCAGCAGGGGGGGGGTCACCTACAATGAGCAGTTCTTC | CASRGGVTYNEQFF
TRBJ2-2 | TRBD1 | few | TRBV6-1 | TGTGCCAGCAGTGCGGGACAGACAAACACCGGGGAGCTGTTTTTT | CASSAGQTNTGELFF
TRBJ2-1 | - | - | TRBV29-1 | TGCAGTTACCTCCAGGGGGGTGGGAATGAGCAGTTCTTC | CSYLQGGGNEQFF
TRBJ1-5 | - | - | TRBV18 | TGTGCCAGCTCACCGGACACGCCGAATCAGCCCCAGCATTTT | CASSPDTPNQPQHF
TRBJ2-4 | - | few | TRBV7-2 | TGTGCCAGCAGCTTAGAAGGAGGGGGGCGAGAAAACATTCAGTACTTC | CASSLEGGGRENIQYF
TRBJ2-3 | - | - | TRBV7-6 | TGTGCCAGCAGCTCCCGCAGCGCGGATACGCAGTATTTT | CASSSRSADTQYF
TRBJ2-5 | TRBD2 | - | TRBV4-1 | TGCGCCAGCAGCCAGAGGGAGACTAGCGGGGGACCGAGCTCCTACACTGAGCAGTACTTC | CASSQRETSGGPSSYTEQYF
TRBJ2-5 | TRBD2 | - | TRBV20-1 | TGCAGTGCTAGTCTCGGTTCGGGACTAGCGGGGGTATCAGGGGAGCAGTACTTC | CSASLGSGLAGVSGEQYF
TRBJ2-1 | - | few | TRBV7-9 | TGTGCCAGCAGTCGAGGTCAGGGGGGACTTTCCTTCAATGAGCAGTTCTTC | CASSRGQGGLSFNEQFF
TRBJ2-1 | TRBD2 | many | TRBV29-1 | TGCAGCGTTGACCTCCGACTAGCGGGGAATCCAAATGAGCAGTTCTTC | CSVDLRLAGNPNEQFF
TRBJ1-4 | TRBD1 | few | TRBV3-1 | TGTGCCAGCAGCCCTGGGACAGGGTTTAATGAAAAACTGTTTTTT | CASSPGTGFNEKLFF
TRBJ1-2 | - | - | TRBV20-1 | TGCAGTGCTAGAGCTGGGCAGGTGGGAGGCTACACCTTC | CSARAGQVGGYTF
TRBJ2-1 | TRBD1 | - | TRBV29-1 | TGCAGCGGGACAGGGGGCGCTGAGCAGTTCTTC | CSGTGGAEQFF
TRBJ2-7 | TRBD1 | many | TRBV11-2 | TGTGCCAGCAGCATAACCAGGGGGCGCGAGGGCTCGATCTACGAGCAGTACTTC | CASSITRGREGSIYEQYF
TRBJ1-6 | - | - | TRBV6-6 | TGTGCCAGCAGTTACAGCCACCTCGCGGGCACCGGTTCACCCCTCCACTTT | CASSYSHLAGTGSPLHF
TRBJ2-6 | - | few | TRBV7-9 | TGTGCCAGCAGCTTTGGACAGCCTGGGGCCAACGTCCTGACTTTC | CASSFGQPGANVLTF
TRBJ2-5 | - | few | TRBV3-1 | TGTGCCAGCAGCCAAGACTACTTTTACCAAGAGACCCAGTACTTC | CASSQDYFYQETQYF
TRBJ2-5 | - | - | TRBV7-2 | TGCGCCAGCAGCTTAGCAGTGGGGGCGGGTCAAGAGACCCAGTACTTC | CASSLAVGAGQETQYF
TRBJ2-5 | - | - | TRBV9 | TGTGCCAGCAGCGTAAATGAGGGATCGCGAGAGACCCAGTACTTC | CASSVNEGSRETQYF
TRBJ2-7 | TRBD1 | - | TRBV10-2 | TGCGCCAGTCCGGGACAGGGGGCCTACGAGCAGTACTTC | CASPGQGAYEQYF